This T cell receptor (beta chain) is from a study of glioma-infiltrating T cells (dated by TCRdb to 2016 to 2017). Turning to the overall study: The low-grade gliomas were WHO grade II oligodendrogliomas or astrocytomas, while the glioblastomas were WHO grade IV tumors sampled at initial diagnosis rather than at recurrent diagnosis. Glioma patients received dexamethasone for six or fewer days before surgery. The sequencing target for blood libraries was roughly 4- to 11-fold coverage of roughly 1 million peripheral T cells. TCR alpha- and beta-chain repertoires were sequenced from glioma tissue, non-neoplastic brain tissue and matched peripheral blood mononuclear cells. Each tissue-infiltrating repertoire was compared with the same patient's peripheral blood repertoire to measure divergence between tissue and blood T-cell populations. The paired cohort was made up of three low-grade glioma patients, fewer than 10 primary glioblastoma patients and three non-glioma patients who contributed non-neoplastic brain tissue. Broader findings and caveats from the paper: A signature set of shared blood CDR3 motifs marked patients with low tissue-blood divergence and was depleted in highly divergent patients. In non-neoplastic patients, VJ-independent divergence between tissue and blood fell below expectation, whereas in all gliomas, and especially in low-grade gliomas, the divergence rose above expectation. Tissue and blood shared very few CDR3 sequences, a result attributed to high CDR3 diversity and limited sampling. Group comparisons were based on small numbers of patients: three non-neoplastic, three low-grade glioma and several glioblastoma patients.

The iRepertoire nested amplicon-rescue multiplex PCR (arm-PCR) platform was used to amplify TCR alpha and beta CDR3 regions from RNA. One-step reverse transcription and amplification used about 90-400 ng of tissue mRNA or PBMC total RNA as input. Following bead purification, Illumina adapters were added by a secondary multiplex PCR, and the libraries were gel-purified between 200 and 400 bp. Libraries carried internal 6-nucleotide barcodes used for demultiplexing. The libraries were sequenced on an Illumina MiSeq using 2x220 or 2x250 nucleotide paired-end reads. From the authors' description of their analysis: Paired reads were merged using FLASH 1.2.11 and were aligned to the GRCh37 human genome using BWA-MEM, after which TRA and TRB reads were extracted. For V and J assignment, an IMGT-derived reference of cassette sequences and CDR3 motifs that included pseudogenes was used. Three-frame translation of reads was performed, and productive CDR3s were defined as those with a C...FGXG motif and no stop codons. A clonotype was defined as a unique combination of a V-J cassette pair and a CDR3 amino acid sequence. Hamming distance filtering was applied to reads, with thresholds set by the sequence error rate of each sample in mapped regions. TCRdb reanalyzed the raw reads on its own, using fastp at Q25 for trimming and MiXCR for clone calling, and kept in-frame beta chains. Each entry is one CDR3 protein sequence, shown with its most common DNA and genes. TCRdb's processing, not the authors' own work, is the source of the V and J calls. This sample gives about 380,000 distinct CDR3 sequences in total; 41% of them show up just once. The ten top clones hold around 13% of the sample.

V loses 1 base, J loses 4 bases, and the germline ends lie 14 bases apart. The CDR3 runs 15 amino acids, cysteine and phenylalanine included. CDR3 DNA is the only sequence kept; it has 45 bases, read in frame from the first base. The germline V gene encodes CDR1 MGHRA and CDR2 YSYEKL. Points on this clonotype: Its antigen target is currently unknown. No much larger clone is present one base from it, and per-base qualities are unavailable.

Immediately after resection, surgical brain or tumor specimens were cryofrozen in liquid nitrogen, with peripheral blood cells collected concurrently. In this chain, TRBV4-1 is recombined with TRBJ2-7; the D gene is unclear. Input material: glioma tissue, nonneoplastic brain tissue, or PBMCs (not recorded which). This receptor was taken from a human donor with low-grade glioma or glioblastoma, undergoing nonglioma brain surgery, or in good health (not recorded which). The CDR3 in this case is CASSQGTSTQYEQYF. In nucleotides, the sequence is TGCGCCAGCAGCCAAGGAACCAGCACCCAATACGAGCAGTACTTC.